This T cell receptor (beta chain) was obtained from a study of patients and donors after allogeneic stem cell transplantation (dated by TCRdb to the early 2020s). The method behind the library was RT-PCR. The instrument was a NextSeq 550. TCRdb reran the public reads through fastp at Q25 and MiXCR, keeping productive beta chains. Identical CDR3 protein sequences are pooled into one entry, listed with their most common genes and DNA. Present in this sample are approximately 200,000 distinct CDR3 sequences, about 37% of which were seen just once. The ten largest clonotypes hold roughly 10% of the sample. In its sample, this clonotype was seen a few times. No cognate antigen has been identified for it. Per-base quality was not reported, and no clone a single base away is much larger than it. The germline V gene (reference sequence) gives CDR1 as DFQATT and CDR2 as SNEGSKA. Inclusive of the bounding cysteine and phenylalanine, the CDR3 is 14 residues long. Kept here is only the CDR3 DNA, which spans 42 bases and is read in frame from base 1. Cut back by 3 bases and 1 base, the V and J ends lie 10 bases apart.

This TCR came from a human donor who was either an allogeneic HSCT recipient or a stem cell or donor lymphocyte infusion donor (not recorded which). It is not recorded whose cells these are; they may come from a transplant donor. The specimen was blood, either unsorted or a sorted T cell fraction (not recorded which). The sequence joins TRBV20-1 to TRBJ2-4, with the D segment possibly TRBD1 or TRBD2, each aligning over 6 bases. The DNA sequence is TGCAGTGCTAGCCCGGGGGCGGCCAAAAACATTCAGTACTTC. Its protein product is CSASPGAAKNIQYF.